The 3 T cell receptor beta chains below come from one sample, sequenced in a study of cytomegalovirus exposure and HLA in healthy donors. The PCR had 60 Vbeta and 13 Jbeta primers. Using immunoSEQ multiplex PCR, the repertoire was profiled, and TCRdb retains in-frame clones only, with some absent. The table has 70,000 or so clones, 70% to 90% seen once. The sample taken for sequencing was PBMCs. The receptors come from a woman aged 25-40 years in good health and CMV-seronegative.

The chain recombines TRBV6-1 with TRBJ1-3; possible D gene TRBD1, 6 bases. CDR3 length: 15 amino acids. Germline assignment: CDR1 MNHNS and CDR2 SASEGT. Trimming cost V 8 bases and J 3 bases, with 17 bases left between them. The CDR3, as DNA: TGTGCCAGCGCTCGTGGGGGCGCGGGTGGAAACACCATATATTTT. It codes for CASARGGAGGNTIYF.

J is TRBJ2-3 and V is TRBV28; 7 bases align to TRBD2. CDR3 length equals 17 residues. Germline lookup yields CDR1 MDHEN and CDR2 SYDVKM. The trim removed 5 bases at V and 1 base at J, leaving 12 bases unmatched. CDR3 sequence (DNA): TGTGCCAGCAGTCCTATAGCGGGTAAAGGCGGCACAGATACGCAGTATTTT. Translation: CASSPIAGKGGTDTQYF.

The genes are TRBV11-2 and TRBJ2-5; TRBD1 agrees at 8 bases. The V gene's germline CDR1 is SGHAT and CDR2 FQNNGV. V lost 6 bases, J lost 2 bases, and 5 bases stayed unmatched. CDR3 length: 14 amino acids. CDR3 sequence: CASSPGQAQETQYF. The CDR3 nucleotides are TGTGCCAGCAGTCCGGGACAGGCACAAGAGACCCAGTACTTC.